This TCR beta chain appears in the sequencing data of a study of neoadjuvant nivolumab and ipilimumab in lung cancer. Study observations and caveats: TCR receptors were sequenced in few samples. Pathologic regression was not significantly tied to TCR clonality. Compared with tumor-adjacent uninvolved lung, resected tumors showed greater richness and clonality. From pretherapy to surgery, tumor richness and clonality rose with dual therapy.

This clone was picked up a small number of times. Its antigen is still unknown. Germline CDR1 is LNHNV and CDR2 is YYDKDF (reference sequence). CDR3 size: 15 residues. The ends lost 8 bases at V and 3 bases at J; junction bases unmatched: 7. Sequencing was performed with immunoSEQ multiplex PCR; in TCRdb, only in-frame clones are kept and a portion is missing. The data contain roughly 49,000 clones, roughly 90% of them seen just once; the ten biggest clones take up 3% to 4%. The sequencing here drew on blood, taken before neoadjuvant nivolumab, alone or with ipilimumab. The chain carries TRBV15 and TRBJ2-3, with TRBD1 identical over 11 bases. The clonotype was recovered from an adult with non-small cell lung cancer. Some clones in this sample may be carry-over from other donors' samples. This CDR3 is CATQPDRGPTDTQYF. The CDR3 region has the DNA TGTGCCACCCAGCCGGACAGGGGGCCAACAGATACGCAGTATTTT.